The 30 T cell receptor beta chains reported below all come from one sample, sequenced in a study of vaccination and CD4 T cells after COVID-19. Treatment in this sample: approximately 9-day PBMC culture with coronavirus spike peptide pools or control peptides (ViraFEST assay). The study sequenced cultured CD4+ T cell DNA using the Oncomine TCR Beta short-read assay. MiXCR, applied by TCRdb to the PCR reads, yields one record per CDR3 protein. The data show approximately 11,000 distinct CDR3 sequences, more than 20% seen once. The antigens these receptors bind are not known. Source: CD4+ T cells from blood, cultured in vitro, taken before SARS-CoV-2 vaccination. The receptor source for this set is a human donor who received a COVID-19 vaccine.

V gene TRBV19 combines with J gene TRBJ2-3, with D uncertain. Trimming removed 3 bases at V and 2 bases at J, with 6 bases between. This CDR3 is 13 amino acids long. Germline lookup yields CDR1 LNHDA and CDR2 SQIVND (reference sequence). CDR3 in amino acids: CASSIRDTDTQYF. CDR3 nucleotide sequence: TGTGCCAGTAGTATTAGGGACACAGATACGCAGTATTTT.

The table lists this clonotype with a few counts. The V and J genes are TRBV12-3 or TRBV12-4 and TRBJ2-3; unclear D gene. The CDR3 consists of 12 residues. V was clipped by 4 bases and J by 2 bases, with 4 bases between them. CDR3 region: CASSSTTDTQYF. The CDR3, as DNA: TGTGCCAGCAGTTCTACCACAGATACGCAGTATTTT.

This sequence joins TRBV7-3 and TRBJ2-7, with 10 bases aligning to TRBD2. The V gene's germline CDR1 is SGHTA and CDR2 FQGTGA. The CDR3 has 18 amino acids. The ends lost 2 bases at V and 2 bases at J; junction bases unmatched: 12. In DNA, the CDR3 is TGTGCCAGCAGCTTAGCCAGCGGGGGGGCCTTTTTCCCCTACGAGCAGTACTTC. Its translation is CASSLASGGAFFPYEQYF.

This clonotype was found a few times. J is TRBJ2-3 and V is TRBV20-1; D remains unclear. There are 13 residues in the CDR3. V lost 0 bases, J lost 5 bases, and 9 bases lay in between. Germline loops: CDR1 DFQATT, CDR2 SNEGSKA (reference sequence). The CDR3 DNA is TGCAGTGCTAGAGATGGGGTAAGAGATACGCAGTATTTT. This encodes CSARDGVRDTQYF.

The genes are TRBV14 and TRBJ1-2, with TRBD1 matching 7 bases. The J segment lost 6 bases and the V segment lost 3 bases, leaving 1 base of the junction unmatched. This CDR3 has 12 residues. CDR1 is SGHDN, CDR2 FVKESK, per germline. As DNA, the CDR3 is TGTGCCAGCAGCCACCAGGGGGATGGCTACACCTTC. It is translated as CASSHQGDGYTF.

The rearrangement uses TRBV19 and TRBJ1-5, with a possible D match to TRBD1 (5 bases). The CDR3 has 14 residues. V lost 1 base to trimming and J lost 5 bases, with 9 bases between them. From germline, CDR1 is LNHDA and CDR2 SQIVND (reference sequence). CDR3 nucleotide sequence: TGTGCCAGTAGTATAGTTATGGGGGATCAGCCCCAGCATTTT. Encoded protein: CASSIVMGDQPQHF. The full variable domain, its missing parts supplied by reference TRBV19 and TRBJ1-5, is DGGITQSPKYLFRKEGQNVTLSCEQNLNHDAMYWYRQDPGQGLRLIYYSQIVNDFQKGDIAEGYSVSREKKESFPLTVTSAQKNPTAFYLCASSIVMGDQPQHFGDGTRLSIL.

CDR3 sequence reads: CATSDSGGAINEQFF. CDR3 coding DNA: TGTGCCACCAGTGATTCGGGGGGGGCTATCAATGAGCAGTTCTTC. The V gene is TRBV24-1, the J gene TRBJ2-1; 8 bases align to TRBD2. The CDR3 is 15 amino acids. Germline V gene data show CDR1 as KGHDR and CDR2 as SFDVKD. Trimming removed 2 bases from V and 6 bases from J; junction bases left unmatched: 5.

The CDR3 is CASSLRGPNQPQHF. DNA for the CDR3: TGTGCCAGCAGTTTACGGGGGCCCAATCAGCCCCAGCATTTT. J is TRBJ1-5 and V is TRBV12-3 or TRBV12-4; tentatively, D is TRBD1 (6 bases). CDR3 size: 14 residues. Trimming shortened V by 2 bases and J by 3 bases, and 8 bases separated the two germline ends.

The table lists this clonotype with a few counts. The gene calls are TRBV7-8 and TRBJ2-5; no definite D call. The CDR3 spans 11 residues. Trimming pared 3 bases from V and 4 bases from J, leaving 3 bases between. The germline V gene has CDR1 SGHVS and CDR2 FQNEAQ. The CDR3 sequence is CASSFGETQYF. DNA for the CDR3: TGTGCCAGCAGCTTCGGAGAGACCCAGTACTTC. Combining the CDR3 with reference TRBV7-8 and TRBJ2-5 gives the whole variable domain GAGVSQSPRYKVAKRGQDVALRCDPISGHVSLFWYQQALGQGPEFLTYFQNEAQLDKSGLPSDRFFAERPEGSVSTLKIQRTQQEDSAVYLCASSFGETQYFGPGTRLLVL.

The rearrangement links TRBV7-9 to TRBJ2-4; unclear D gene. The germline gives CDR1 SEHNR, CDR2 FQNEAQ (reference sequence). This CDR3 has 16 residues. The V end was cut by 1 base, the J end by 0 bases, with 10 bases between. As DNA, the CDR3 is TGTGCCAGCAGCTTAGGGGCAGGTCTAGCCAAAAACATTCAGTACTTC. Amino acid sequence: CASSLGAGLAKNIQYF. The entire variable domain, with the rest obtained from reference TRBV7-9 and TRBJ2-4, is as follows: DTGVSQNPRHKITKRGQNVTFRCDPISEHNRLYWYRQTLGQGPEFLTYFQNEAQLEKSRLLSDRFSAERPKGSFSTLEIQRTEQGDSAMYLCASSLGAGLAKNIQYFGAGTRLSVL.

This clonotype was seen a single time. A junction boundary mismatches the germline segment, possibly from a read error. The CDR3 coding sequence is TGTGCCTGGAGTGGAACGGGGTCTCGGCCCTCTAATTCATCCCTCCACTTT. Residues: CAWSGTGSRPSNSSLHF. The chain combines TRBV30 with TRBJ1-6; D is uncertain. Germline V gene lookup returns CDR1 GTSNPN and CDR2 SVGIG (reference sequence). The CDR3 extends over 17 amino acids. Drawing the rest from reference TRBV30 and TRBJ1-6, the complete variable domain is SQTIHQWPATLVQPVGSPLSLECTVEGTSNPNLYWYRQAAGRGLQLLFYSVGIGQISSEVPQNLSASRPQDRQFILSSKKLLLSDSGFYLCAWSGTGSRPSNSSLHFGNGTRLTVT.

The chain carries TRBV19 and TRBJ2-3, with 7 positions matching TRBD2. The CDR3 extends over 15 amino acids. Per germline, CDR1 LNHDA and CDR2 SQIVND (reference sequence). J lost 1 base, V lost 6 bases, and 7 bases had no gene match. DNA for the CDR3: TGTGCCAGTAGATCGCGGGGGTGGGGCACAGATACGCAGTATTTT. Protein product: CASRSRGWGTDTQYF.

This clonotype was seen only a few times. The genes are TRBV30 and TRBJ1-2; the D gene is possibly TRBD1 (6 bases). Germline lookup yields CDR1 GTSNPN and CDR2 SVGIG (reference sequence). The CDR3 loop spans 15 amino acids. Trimming removed 2 bases from V and 4 bases from J, with 17 bases in between. CDR3 coding DNA: TGTGCCTGGAGTTCCCAGGGGAAGACTACCTATGGCTACACCTTC. Its translation: CAWSSQGKTTYGYTF.

This clonotype turned up a few times. The chain couples TRBV20-1 to TRBJ2-3; TRBD2 aligns across 12 bases. Unmatched junction bases numbered 8, after V lost 4 bases and J lost 3 bases. The CDR3 covers 16 residues. Per germline, CDR1 DFQATT and CDR2 SNEGSKA (reference sequence). As DNA, the CDR3 is TGCAGTGCTAAAAAAGGACTAGCGGGGTTTACAGATACGCAGTATTTT. Encoded protein: CSAKKGLAGFTDTQYF.

This chain connects TRBV11-3 to TRBJ2-4, with 8 bases identical to TRBD1. With V trimmed by 5 bases and J by 1 base, 7 bases remained unmatched. CDR3 length: 16 amino acids. Germline values: CDR1 SGHNT, CDR2 YENEEA. CDR3 bases: TGTGCCAGCAGCCCCCGGACAGGGACGGCCAAAAACATTCAGTACTTC. It encodes CASSPRTGTAKNIQYF. Variable domain in full (rest from reference TRBV11-3 and TRBJ2-4): EAGVVQSPRYKIIEKKQPVAFWCNPISGHNTLYWYLQNLGQGPELLIRYENEEAVDDSQLPKDRFSAERLKGVDSTLKIQPAELGDSAVYLCASSPRTGTAKNIQYFGAGTRLSVL.

This clonotype appeared a few times. The chain is built from TRBV19 and TRBJ1-1, with a tentative D call TRBD1 (5 bases). This CDR3 contains 13 residues. V lost 8 bases, J lost 6 bases, and 16 bases lay in between. CDR1 and CDR2 from the germline V gene are LNHDA and SQIVND (reference sequence). Written as DNA, the CDR3 is TGTGCCAGTGGGAAAACAGGCTTGTCTGAAGCTTTCTTT. This encodes CASGKTGLSEAFF.

The J gene is TRBJ2-3, the V gene TRBV20-1, with D perhaps matching TRBD2 (5 bases). This CDR3 has 14 amino acids. CDR1 and CDR2 (germline): DFQATT, SNEGSKA (reference sequence). Trimming shortened V by 0 bases and J by 0 bases, and 7 bases separated the two germline ends. In nucleotides, the CDR3 is TGCAGTGCTAGAGAGAGGGCGAGCACAGATACGCAGTATTTT. This gives the protein CSARERASTDTQYF.

The chain recombines TRBV5-1 with TRBJ2-3; the D is unclear. CDR3 length equals 15 residues. V was cut by 7 bases and J by 0 bases, with 15 bases left in between. CDR1 SGHRS and CDR2 YFSETQ come from the germline V gene. CDR3: CASGARVQSTDTQYF. CDR3 sequence (DNA): TGCGCCAGCGGAGCTAGGGTACAGAGCACAGATACGCAGTATTTT.

By share of the sample, this clonotype is medium-sized. The chain joins TRBV7-9 to TRBJ1-6; unclear D gene. This CDR3 has 16 amino acids. Trimming took off 5 bases at V and 0 bases at J, with 11 bases between the two ends. Germline V gene data show CDR1 as SEHNR and CDR2 as FQNEAQ (reference sequence). The CDR3 loop reads CASSPSSSSYNSPLHF. The CDR3 DNA is TGTGCCAGCAGCCCAAGCTCAAGCTCCTATAATTCACCCCTCCACTTT.

This clonotype is labeled medium-sized. The V gene is TRBV27, the J gene TRBJ1-1, with 8 bases identical to TRBD1. The germline V gene has CDR1 MNHEY and CDR2 SMNVEV (reference sequence). The CDR3 sequence is 14 residues long. Trimming took 5 bases from V and 4 from J; bases not matched to a gene: 6. The CDR3 nucleotides read TGTGCCAGCAGTCAGGACAGGGTAAGCACTGAAGCTTTCTTT. Translating gives CASSQDRVSTEAFF.

On this clonotype itself: The DNA is left out, because the CDR3 cannot be placed on it with certainty; the CDR3 is given as TCRdb lists it. The chain combines TRBV21-1 with TRBJ2-6; TRBD1 is taken as the D call from the table, unchecked against the DNA. TRBV21-1 is assigned pseudogene status. The CDR3 has 18 amino acids, counting both end residues. The CDR3 reads CASSHRDRVGSGANVLTF.

The table lists this clonotype with a few counts. The rearrangement links TRBV5-1 to TRBJ1-2; 11 nucleotides align to TRBD1. The CDR3 runs to 14 residues. In germline, CDR1 is SGHRS, CDR2 YFSETQ. The V gene end was trimmed by 4 bases and the J gene end by 5 bases; junction bases not matched to a gene: 4. Here the CDR3 reads CASSIGQGAYGYTF. The CDR3 nucleotides read TGCGCCAGCAGCATCGGACAGGGGGCGTATGGCTACACCTTC.

The CDR3 DNA follows: TGTGCCATCAGCACCGGGACAGGGTCGGCAGTTGAAACCTTC. It encodes CAISTGTGSAVETF. V and J are TRBV10-3 and TRBJ1-2; 9 bases are shared with TRBD1. Unmatched junction bases numbered 16, after V lost 6 bases and J lost 14 bases. In germline, CDR1 is ENHRY, CDR2 SYGVKD. The CDR3 covers 14 residues.

The V call is TRBV3-1, the J call TRBJ2-3, with a possible D match to TRBD2 (7 bases). The CDR3 loop spans 21 amino acids. Germline assignment: CDR1 LGHDT and CDR2 YNNKEL (reference sequence). V lost 1 base and J 2 bases, leaving 28 bases between the germline ends. The CDR3 coding sequence is TGTGCCAGCAGCCAAGGACTCTCCCCAGAGGTACGGGGGGCCTTCACAGATACGCAGTATTTT. As protein: CASSQGLSPEVRGAFTDTQYF.

This clonotype was picked up a small number of times. The J gene is TRBJ1-6, the V gene TRBV9, with a tentative D call TRBD1 (6 bases). Trimming stripped 4 bases from V and 5 bases from J, with 10 bases between. The CDR3 has 14 residues. Germline assignment: CDR1 SGDLS and CDR2 YYNGEE. Written as DNA, the CDR3 is TGTGCCAGCAGCCCGCGACAGGATAATTCACCCCTCCACTTT. It codes for CASSPRQDNSPLHF. The full variable domain, its missing parts supplied by reference TRBV9 and TRBJ1-6, is DSGVTQTPKHLITATGQRVTLRCSPRSGDLSVYWYQQSLDQGLQFLIQYYNGEERAKGNILERFSAQQFPDLHSELNLSSLELGDSALYFCASSPRQDNSPLHFGNGTRLTVT.

This clonotype was detected only a few times. The CDR3 here is CASSVGGTGASDTQYF. CDR3 coding DNA: TGTGCCAGCAGCGTAGGAGGGACAGGGGCATCAGATACGCAGTATTTT. The rearrangement joins TRBV9 to TRBJ2-3, with 10 bases lining up with TRBD1. The CDR3 runs 16 residues. Germline CDR1 SGDLS, CDR2 YYNGEE. V was clipped by 0 bases and J by 4 bases; unmatched bases: 5.

Only a few counts were recorded for this clonotype. This sequence joins TRBV24-1 and TRBJ2-5; perhaps TRBD2 as D (6 bases). The CDR3 contains 13 residues. Germline V lookup: CDR1 KGHDR, CDR2 SFDVKD. V was cut by 4 bases and J by 10 bases, with 15 bases left in between. DNA of the CDR3: TGTGCCACCAGTGAGCCGGGACTCCAAAACCAGTACTTC. It codes for CATSEPGLQNQYF.

This clonotype showed up just a few times. This sequence joins TRBV20-1 and TRBJ1-5; TRBD1 agrees at 7 bases. The V segment lost 6 bases and the J segment 1 base; nucleotides outside the gene matches: 12. The CDR3 totals 16 residues. CDR1 and CDR2 from the germline V gene are DFQATT and SNEGSKA (reference sequence). The CDR3 sequence: CSAHVLGGMSNQPQHF. CDR3 nucleotides: TGCAGTGCGCACGTCCTAGGGGGCATGAGCAATCAGCCCCAGCATTTT.

The CDR3 nucleotides read TGTGCCAGCAGCGGACAGGGGGAGGACTATGGCTACACCTTC. Amino acids: CASSGQGEDYGYTF. The chain uses TRBV2 and TRBJ1-2, with 10 positions matching TRBD1. CDR1 is SNHLY and CDR2 is FYNNEI in the germline V gene. The CDR3 consists of 14 residues. Unmatched junction bases numbered 4, after V lost 6 bases and J lost 3 bases.

This clonotype was counted between two and nine times. The rearrangement links TRBV19 to TRBJ1-5; D unclear. Germline CDR1 and CDR2: LNHDA and SQIVND (reference sequence). The CDR3 sequence is 18 residues long. Trimming left V 3 bases short and J 2 bases short, with 20 bases between. The CDR3 DNA is TGTGCCAGTAGTATTATGGGAATTAAGCAAATGGGCAATCAGCCCCAGCATTTT. Its protein product is CASSIMGIKQMGNQPQHF.